The clone carrying this TCR beta chain was counted many times. This sample is drawn from a study of T-cell reconstitution after alpha-beta-depleted transplantation in children. Preparation of the TCRbeta library used unique molecular identifiers. TCRdb fed the PCR reads into MiXCR, producing one record per CDR3 protein. The sample has a few hundred thousand distinct CDR3 sequences, approximately 9.9% seen once; the top ten hold approximately 5.4%. Trimming pared 4 bases from V and 5 bases from J, leaving 9 bases between. Germline assignment: CDR1 MGHRA and CDR2 YSYEKL. CDR3 size: 14 residues. This TCR was sampled from a human donor who donated a stem cell graft to a child with SCID. The chain links TRBV4-1 to TRBJ1-6; a possible D gene is TRBD1 (5 bases). The sample in question was PBMCs from the stem cell graft donor, obtained from the stem cell graft. The CDR3 coding sequence is TGCGCCAGCAGCCCCGGGACCCATAATTCACCCCTCCACTTT. Encoded protein: CASSPGTHNSPLHF.